The clone carrying this TCR beta chain occurred many times. Its antigen is unidentified. This sample stems from a study of response to subunit inactivated influenza vaccine. Study results and limitations: It was the authors' suggestion that each seasonal influenza vaccination recruits few new T cells.

TCRdb processed the RT-PCR reads anew with MiXCR; each CDR3 protein has one entry. The sample contains around 760,000 distinct CDR3 sequences, approximately 15% of which appear only once. Germline CDR1 is SGHRS and CDR2 is YFSETQ. Trimming removed 5 bases from V and 10 bases from J, with 19 bases in between. This CDR3 is built from 14 residues. The specimen comprised PBMCs from blood, sampled 14 to 15 days before vaccination. The chain is built from TRBV5-1 and TRBJ2-1, with D perhaps assigned TRBD1 or TRBD2 (5 bases each). The clonotype originates from a man aged 45-65 years who received an inactivated influenza vaccine. The chain's CDR3 is CASSSGTQLGEQFF. Here the CDR3 DNA reads TGCGCCAGCAGTTCCGGGACCCAGCTAGGAGAGCAGTTCTTC.